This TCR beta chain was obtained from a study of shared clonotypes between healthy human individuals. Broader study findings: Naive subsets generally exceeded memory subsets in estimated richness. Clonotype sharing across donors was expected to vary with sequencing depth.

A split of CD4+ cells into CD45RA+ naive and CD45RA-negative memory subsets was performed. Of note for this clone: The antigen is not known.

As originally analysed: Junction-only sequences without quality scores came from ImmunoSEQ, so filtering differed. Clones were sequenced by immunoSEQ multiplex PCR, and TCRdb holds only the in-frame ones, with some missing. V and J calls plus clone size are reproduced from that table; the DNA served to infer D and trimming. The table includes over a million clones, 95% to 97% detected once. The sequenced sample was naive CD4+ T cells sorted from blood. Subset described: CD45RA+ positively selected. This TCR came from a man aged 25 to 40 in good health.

The chain's CDR3 is CASSLLGGNTDTQYF. The CDR3 bases are TGTGCCAGCAGCTTACTAGGGGGGAATACAGATACGCAGTATTTT. The rearrangement links TRBV7-3 to TRBJ2-3, with D perhaps TRBD1 or TRBD2 (6 bases each). Germline CDR1 SGHTA, CDR2 FQGTGA. V lost 2 bases to trimming and J lost 3 bases, with 12 bases between them. The CDR3 sequence is 15 residues long.